This T cell receptor beta chain emerged from a study of OX40 agonist ivuxolimab in advanced cancers. Whole-study findings and limits: Dose levels from 0.1 to 3.0 mg/kg saw CD4+ and CD8+ blood T cells expand clonally by week 6. The study found among the lowest clonal expansion in partial responders at 0.1-3.0 mg/kg.

Worth noting for this clone: Antigen specificity is unknown.

Method: immunoSEQ multiplex PCR; TCRdb's copy keeps in-frame clones and lacks some. The data contain about 75,000 clones, 86% of them singletons. Germline CDR1 and CDR2: SGHRS and YFSETQ. The CDR3 loop spans 17 amino acids. After removal of 3 bases from V and 0 bases from J, the junction contained 9 bases not matched to a gene. The specimen comprised CD4+ or CD8+ T cells sorted from blood, sampled in a trial of the OX40 agonist ivuxolimab. This chain uses TRBV5-1 with TRBJ1-2; 9 bases are a match to TRBD1. This TCR came from an adult with an advanced solid tumor such as melanoma, head and neck, liver or kidney cancer. The DNA for the CDR3 is TGCGCCAGCAGCTCTCCGGGACAGGGTTGGTCTAACTATGGCTACACCTTC. This codes for CASSSPGQGWSNYGYTF.